A single sample gave rise to the 23 T cell receptor beta chains below, sequenced in a study of TIL therapy for anti-PD-1-resistant metastatic lung cancer. Sequencing used immunoSEQ v3. Libraries were prepared by immunoSEQ multiplex PCR; TCRdb keeps only in-frame clonotypes and omits some of them. This table has 9,500 to 15,000 clones, about 80% appearing once. Time point: pre-treatment sample, taken before nivolumab and TIL therapy. The sample here was blood, taken at baseline. The receptor set was obtained from a person aged 25-80 years with non-small cell lung cancer.

The genes are TRBV14 and TRBJ1-1; D may be TRBD1 (6 bases). The CDR3 runs to 14 residues. V lost 0 bases, J lost 11 bases, and 16 bases lay in between. Germline loops: CDR1 SGHDN, CDR2 FVKESK. The CDR3 here is CASSQDVRGATAFF. The CDR3 DNA sequence: TGTGCCAGCAGCCAAGATGTGCGGGGGGCAACGGCTTTCTTT.

This rearrangement joins TRBV19 to TRBJ1-3; D is unresolved. The germline CDR1 and CDR2 sequences are LNHDA and SQIVND (reference sequence). This CDR3 comprises 15 residues. V was shortened by 6 bases and J by 4 bases, with 16 bases between the two germline ends. CDR3 bases: TGTGCCAGTAGCCATACGGGTGATCGAGGAAACACCATATATTTT. Translating it yields CASSHTGDRGNTIYF.

The V call is TRBV11-2, the J call TRBJ1-2, with 8 bases that match TRBD1. With 5 bases clipped from V and 7 bases from J, the junction kept 9 bases outside the gene matches. This CDR3 has 14 amino acids. The germline V gene has CDR1 SGHAT and CDR2 FQNNGV. The CDR3 DNA reads as TGTGCCAGCAGCGCAAGGACAGGGTCCGCTGGCTACACCTTC. This translates into CASSARTGSAGYTF. Full variable domain (outside the CDR3, taken from reference TRBV11-2 and TRBJ1-2): EAGVAQSPRYKIIEKRQSVAFWCNPISGHATLYWYQQILGQGPKLLIQFQNNGVVDDSQLPKDRFSAERLKGVDSTLKIQPAKLEDSAVYLCASSARTGSAGYTFGSGTRLTVV.

V gene TRBV14 combines with J gene TRBJ1-2; the match to TRBD1 covers 8 bases. Germline-derived CDR1 and CDR2 are SGHDN and FVKESK. The CDR3 runs 16 residues. The J segment lost 4 bases and the V segment lost 4 bases, leaving 11 bases of the junction unmatched. CDR3: CASSRTQGADTYGYTF. In nucleotides, the CDR3 is TGTGCCAGCAGCCGCACCCAGGGGGCTGATACCTATGGCTACACCTTC.

This clone was counted between two and nine times. J is TRBJ2-6 and V is TRBV6-4; D assignment may be TRBD1 or TRBD2 (6 bases each). CDR1 is MRHNA, CDR2 SNTAGT, per germline. V was pared by 0 bases and J by 4 bases, with 13 bases between. The CDR3 has 17 residues. The CDR3 coding sequence is TGTGCCAGCAGTGACTCTCCGGGGGCTGCCGGGGCCAACGTCCTGACTTTC. It yields the protein CASSDSPGAAGANVLTF.

The V call is TRBV6-6, the J call TRBJ2-3; TRBD1 is a possible D gene (5 bases). Germline V gene lookup returns CDR1 MNHNY and CDR2 SVGAGI (reference sequence). V was clipped by 6 bases and J by 7 bases, with 14 bases between them. The CDR3 is 13 residues long. This CDR3 reads CASRQGFTNTQYF. CDR3 DNA: TGTGCCAGCAGGCAGGGCTTTACAAATACGCAGTATTTT.

V and J are TRBV6-5 and TRBJ1-5; D not resolved. There are 13 residues in the CDR3. V lost 5 bases and J lost 4, with 9 bases in between. Per germline, CDR1 MNHEY and CDR2 SVGAGI. The CDR3 here is CASSTKRNQPQHF. The CDR3 DNA sequence: TGTGCCAGCAGTACTAAGAGGAATCAGCCCCAGCATTTT.

The genes are TRBV5-1 and TRBJ2-5, with TRBD2 as a possible D gene (5 bases). V lost 7 bases and J 2 bases, leaving 15 bases between the germline ends. The CDR3 spans 14 residues. Germline CDR1 reads SGHRS; CDR2 reads YFSETQ. CDR3 bases: TGCGCCAGCTTCGTGGGCCGGGATCAAGAGACCCAGTACTTC. The encoded protein is CASFVGRDQETQYF.

This chain joins TRBV6-1 and TRBJ1-5; no firm D call. The CDR3 is 14 residues long. Per the germline V gene, CDR1 is MNHNS and CDR2 is SASEGT. V was clipped by 2 bases and J by 6 bases, with 11 bases between them. The CDR3 region is CASSEMADIQPQHF. The CDR3 nucleotides are TGTGCCAGCAGTGAAATGGCAGATATTCAGCCCCAGCATTTT.

The rearrangement joins TRBV7-2 to TRBJ2-1; TRBD2 is a possible D gene (5 bases). The CDR3 consists of 16 residues. The V end was cut by 6 bases, the J end by 0 bases, with 15 bases between. Germline CDR1 and CDR2: SGHTA and FQGNSA. The CDR3 here is CASSYIPTSSYNEQFF. In nucleotides, the CDR3 is TGTGCCAGCAGTTATATTCCCACTAGCTCCTACAATGAGCAGTTCTTC.

This clone appeared a single time. CDR3 amino acids: CAISGTPRYEQYF. CDR3 DNA: TGTGCCATTTCCGGGACTCCTCGTTACGAGCAGTACTTC. The rearrangement uses TRBV28 and TRBJ2-5; tentatively, D is TRBD2 (6 bases). The DNA end favors TRBJ2-7, so the J call may be wrong. The CDR3 is 13 residues long. CDR1 and CDR2 from the germline V gene are MDHEN and SYDVKM.

The rearrangement joins TRBV6-5 to TRBJ1-1; D not resolved. With 2 bases removed from V and 0 bases from J, the gap between germline ends came to 7 bases. The CDR3 runs 14 residues. Germline V gene lookup returns CDR1 MNHEY and CDR2 SVGAGI. This CDR3 reads CASSYEGLNTEAFF. The CDR3 region has the DNA TGTGCCAGCAGTTACGAGGGTTTGAACACTGAAGCTTTCTTT.

In its sample, this clone was seen a few times. The rearrangement uses TRBV10-2 and TRBJ2-7; TRBD1 or TRBD2 may be the D gene (6 bases each). Germline V lookup: CDR1 WSHSY, CDR2 SAAADI. This CDR3 comprises 14 residues. The germline V and J ends were trimmed by 4 bases and 5 bases, with 15 bases remaining between them. The CDR3 sequence: CASSGLRGADEQYF. The CDR3 DNA reads TGCGCCAGCAGTGGACTAAGGGGGGCGGACGAGCAGTACTTC.

The chain carries TRBV19 and TRBJ2-1; either TRBD1 or TRBD2 may fit D (5 bases each). The length of the CDR3 is 14 residues. Germline V gene lookup returns CDR1 LNHDA and CDR2 SQIVND (reference sequence). The V gene lost 6 bases and the J gene lost 7 bases, with 16 bases spanning the gap. The CDR3 is CASSPRDAQNEQFF. CDR3 sequence (DNA): TGTGCCAGTAGCCCCCGGGACGCGCAAAATGAGCAGTTCTTC.

The chain joins TRBV19 to TRBJ2-5, with a tentative D call TRBD2 (5 bases). Matching the DNA end better, TRBJ2-7 makes the J call doubtful. The CDR3 sequence is 15 residues long. From germline, CDR1 is LNHDA and CDR2 SQIVND (reference sequence). As DNA, the CDR3 is TGTGCCAGTAGTATAACGGGATACAGCACCTACGAGCAGTACTTC. This translates into CASSITGYSTYEQYF.

The chain links TRBV4-2 to TRBJ1-2; TRBD1 might be the D (5 bases). Germline V CDR1 and CDR2: LGHNA, YNFKEQ. V was cut by 1 base and J by 0 bases, with 15 bases left in between. This CDR3 spans 17 amino acids. The CDR3, as DNA: TGTGCCAGCAGCCAAGGGGACTGGGGGACCCCTAACTATGGCTACACCTTC. Its protein product is CASSQGDWGTPNYGYTF.

This clone has just one count. This rearrangement joins TRBV7-8 to TRBJ1-1; possible D gene TRBD1, 6 bases. This CDR3 contains 16 residues. The germline CDR1 and CDR2 sequences are SGHVS and FQNEAQ. Trimming removed 0 bases from V and 3 bases from J, with 14 bases in between. CDR3: CASSLAPGAGYTEAFF. DNA for the CDR3: TGTGCCAGCAGCTTAGCACCAGGGGCGGGGTACACTGAAGCTTTCTTT.

This chain uses TRBV4-2 with TRBJ2-1, with TRBD2 matching 8 bases. V was pared by 0 bases and J by 0 bases, with 1 base of the junction left unmatched. Germline V lookup: CDR1 LGHNA, CDR2 YNFKEQ. The CDR3 spans 16 residues. CDR3 DNA sequence: TGTGCCAGCAGCCAAGAAGGGACTAGCTCCTACAATGAGCAGTTCTTC. It is translated as CASSQEGTSSYNEQFF.

This clone was recorded a few times. The chain employs TRBV6-1 and TRBJ2-5; the D is unclear. V was clipped by 3 bases and J by 1 base, with 6 bases between them. The CDR3 runs to 13 residues. Per germline, CDR1 MNHNS and CDR2 SASEGT. The CDR3 DNA reads TGTGCCAGCAGTGACCAGATCCAAGAGACCCAGTACTTC. Amino acid sequence: CASSDQIQETQYF.

The chain recombines TRBV5-6 with TRBJ2-5, with D perhaps TRBD1 (5 bases). There are 15 residues in the CDR3. Trimming cost V 1 base and J 3 bases, with 13 bases left between them. In germline, CDR1 is SGHDT, CDR2 YYEEEE. CDR3 DNA: TGTGCCAGCAGCTTGAGTTGGAAACAGGAAGAGACCCAGTACTTC. Translation: CASSLSWKQEETQYF.

The chain carries TRBV6-5 and TRBJ2-5; 7 bases line up with TRBD1. The better agreement between TRBJ2-7 and the DNA end casts doubt on the J call. The germline V gene encodes CDR1 MNHEY and CDR2 SVGAGI. CDR3 size: 13 residues. This CDR3 is CASSRQGGNEQYF. The CDR3, as DNA: TGTGCCAGCAGTAGACAGGGTGGAAACGAGCAGTACTTC.

The chain uses TRBV6-4 and TRBJ2-5, with 9 bases fitting TRBD1. There are 18 residues in the CDR3. Unmatched junction bases numbered 13, after V lost 0 bases and J lost 5 bases. Germline CDR1 reads MRHNA; CDR2 reads SNTAGT. The CDR3 sequence: CASSDSSLRTGERETQYF. The CDR3 bases are TGTGCCAGCAGTGACTCGAGCCTAAGGACAGGGGAGAGGGAGACCCAGTACTTC.

V and J are TRBV19 and TRBJ1-5, with TRBD1 matching 7 bases. V dropped 3 bases and J dropped 4; count of bases not matched to a gene: 3. Germline V gene lookup returns CDR1 LNHDA and CDR2 SQIVND (reference sequence). This CDR3 has 14 amino acids. DNA for the CDR3: TGTGCCAGTAGTATCACGACAGGGAATCAGCCCCAGCATTTT. It is translated as CASSITTGNQPQHF.